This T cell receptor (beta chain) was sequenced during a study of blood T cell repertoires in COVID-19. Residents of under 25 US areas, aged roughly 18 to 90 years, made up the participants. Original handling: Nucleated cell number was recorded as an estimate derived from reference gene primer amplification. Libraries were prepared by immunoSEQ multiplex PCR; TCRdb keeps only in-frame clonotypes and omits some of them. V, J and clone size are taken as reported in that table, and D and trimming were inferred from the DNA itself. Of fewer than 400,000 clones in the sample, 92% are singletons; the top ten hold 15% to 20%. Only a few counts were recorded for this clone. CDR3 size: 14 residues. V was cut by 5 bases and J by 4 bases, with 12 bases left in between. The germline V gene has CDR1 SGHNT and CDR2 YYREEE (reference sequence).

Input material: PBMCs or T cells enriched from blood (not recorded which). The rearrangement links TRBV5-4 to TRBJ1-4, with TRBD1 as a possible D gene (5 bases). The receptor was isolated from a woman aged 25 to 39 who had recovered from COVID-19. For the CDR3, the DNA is TGTGCCAGCAGGGAGGGACGGGTTAATGAAAAACTGTTTTTT. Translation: CASREGRVNEKLFF.